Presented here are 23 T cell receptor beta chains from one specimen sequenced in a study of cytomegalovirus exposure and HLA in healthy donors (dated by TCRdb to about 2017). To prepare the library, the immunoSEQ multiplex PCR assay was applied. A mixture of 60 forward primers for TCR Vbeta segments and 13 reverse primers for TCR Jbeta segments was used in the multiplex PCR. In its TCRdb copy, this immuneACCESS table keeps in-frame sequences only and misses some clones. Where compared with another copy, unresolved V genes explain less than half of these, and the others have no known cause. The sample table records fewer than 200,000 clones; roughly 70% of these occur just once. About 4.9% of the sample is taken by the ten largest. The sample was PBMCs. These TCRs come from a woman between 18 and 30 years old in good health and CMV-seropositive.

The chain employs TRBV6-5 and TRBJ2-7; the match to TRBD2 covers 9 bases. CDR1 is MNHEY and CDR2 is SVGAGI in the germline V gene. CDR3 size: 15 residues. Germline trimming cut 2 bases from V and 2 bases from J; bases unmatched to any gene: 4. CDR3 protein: CASSYSASGAYEQYF. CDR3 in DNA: TGTGCCAGCAGTTACAGTGCTAGCGGGGCCTACGAGCAGTACTTC.

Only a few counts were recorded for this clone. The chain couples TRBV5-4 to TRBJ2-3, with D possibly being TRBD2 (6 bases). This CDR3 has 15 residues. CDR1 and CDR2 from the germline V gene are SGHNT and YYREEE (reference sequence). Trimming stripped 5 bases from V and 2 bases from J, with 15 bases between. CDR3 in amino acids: CASRGGEGPTDTQYF. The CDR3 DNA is TGTGCCAGCAGGGGGGGTGAGGGCCCCACAGATACGCAGTATTTT.

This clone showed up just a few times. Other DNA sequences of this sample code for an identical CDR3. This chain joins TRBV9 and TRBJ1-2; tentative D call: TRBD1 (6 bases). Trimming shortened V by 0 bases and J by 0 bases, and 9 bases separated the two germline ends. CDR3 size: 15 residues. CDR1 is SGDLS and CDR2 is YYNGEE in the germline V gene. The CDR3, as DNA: TGTGCCAGCAGCGTAGGGGCAGGGGCTAACTATGGCTACACCTTC. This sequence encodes CASSVGAGANYGYTF.

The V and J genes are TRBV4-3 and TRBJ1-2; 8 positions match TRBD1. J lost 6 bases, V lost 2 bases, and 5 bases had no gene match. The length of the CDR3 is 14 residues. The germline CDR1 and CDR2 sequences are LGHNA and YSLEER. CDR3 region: CASSQTGQGHGYTF. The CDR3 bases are TGCGCCAGCAGCCAAACTGGACAGGGCCATGGCTACACCTTC.

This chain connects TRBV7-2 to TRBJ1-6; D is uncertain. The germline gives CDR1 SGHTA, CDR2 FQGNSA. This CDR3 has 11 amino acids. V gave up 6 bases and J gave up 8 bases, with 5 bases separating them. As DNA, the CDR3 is TGTGCCAGCAGAACAGATTCACCCCTCCACTTT. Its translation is CASRTDSPLHF.

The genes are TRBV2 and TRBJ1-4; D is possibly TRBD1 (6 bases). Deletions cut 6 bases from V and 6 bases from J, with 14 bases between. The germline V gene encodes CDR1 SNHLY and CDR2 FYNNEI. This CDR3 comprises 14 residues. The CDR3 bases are TGTGCCAGCAGGTCCCGGGACATTCATGAAAAACTGTTTTTT. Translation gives CASRSRDIHEKLFF. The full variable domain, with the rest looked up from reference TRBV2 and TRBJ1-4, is EPEVTQTPSHQVTQMGQEVILRCVPISNHLYFYWYRQILGQKVEFLVSFYNNEISEKSEIFDDQFSVERPDGSNFTLKIRSTKLEDSAMYFCASRSRDIHEKLFFGSGTQLSVL.

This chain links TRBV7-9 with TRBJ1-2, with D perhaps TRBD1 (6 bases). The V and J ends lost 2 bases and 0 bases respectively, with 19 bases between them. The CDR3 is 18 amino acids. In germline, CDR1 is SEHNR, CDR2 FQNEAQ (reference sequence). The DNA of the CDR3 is TGTGCCAGCAGCTTATACCCAGGACAGAGCATCCCTAACTATGGCTACACCTTC. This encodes CASSLYPGQSIPNYGYTF.

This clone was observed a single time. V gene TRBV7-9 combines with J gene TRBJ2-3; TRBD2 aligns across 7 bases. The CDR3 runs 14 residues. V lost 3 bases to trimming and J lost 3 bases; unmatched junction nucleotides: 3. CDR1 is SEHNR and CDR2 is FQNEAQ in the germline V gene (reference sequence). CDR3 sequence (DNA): TGTGCCAGCAGCTTGTCGGGGGGTACAGATACGCAGTATTTT. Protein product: CASSLSGGTDTQYF. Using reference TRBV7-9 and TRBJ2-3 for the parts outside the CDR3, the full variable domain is DTGVSQNPRHKITKRGQNVTFRCDPISEHNRLYWYRQTLGQGPEFLTYFQNEAQLEKSRLLSDRFSAERPKGSFSTLEIQRTEQGDSAMYLCASSLSGGTDTQYFGPGTRLTVL.

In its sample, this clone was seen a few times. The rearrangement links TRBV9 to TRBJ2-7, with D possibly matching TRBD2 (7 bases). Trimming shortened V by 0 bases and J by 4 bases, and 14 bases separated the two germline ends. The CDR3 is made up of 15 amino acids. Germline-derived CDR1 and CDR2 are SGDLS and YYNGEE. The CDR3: CASSVGPGGPYEQYF. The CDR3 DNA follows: TGTGCCAGCAGCGTAGGCCCCGGGGGGCCGTACGAGCAGTACTTC.

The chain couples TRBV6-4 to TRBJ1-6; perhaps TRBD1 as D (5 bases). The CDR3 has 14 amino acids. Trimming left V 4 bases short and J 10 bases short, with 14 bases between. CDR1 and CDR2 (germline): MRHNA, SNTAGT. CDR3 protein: CASSAGGTASPLHF. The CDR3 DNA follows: TGTGCCAGCAGTGCGGGGGGAACGGCGTCACCCCTCCACTTT.

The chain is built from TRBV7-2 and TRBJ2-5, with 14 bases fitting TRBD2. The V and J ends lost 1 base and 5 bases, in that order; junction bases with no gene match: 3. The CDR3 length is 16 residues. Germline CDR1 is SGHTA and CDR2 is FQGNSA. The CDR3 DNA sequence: TGTGCCAGCAGCTTAGGACTAGCGGGGGGGCTGGAGACCCAGTACTTC. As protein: CASSLGLAGGLETQYF.

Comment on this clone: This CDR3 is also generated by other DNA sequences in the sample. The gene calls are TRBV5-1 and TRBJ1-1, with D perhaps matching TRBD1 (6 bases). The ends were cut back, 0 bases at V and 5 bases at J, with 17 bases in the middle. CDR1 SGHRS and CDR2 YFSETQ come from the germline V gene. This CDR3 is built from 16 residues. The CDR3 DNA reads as TGCGCCAGCAGCTTGGGATCTACAGGGAGTGGGACTGAAGCTTTCTTT. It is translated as CASSLGSTGSGTEAFF.

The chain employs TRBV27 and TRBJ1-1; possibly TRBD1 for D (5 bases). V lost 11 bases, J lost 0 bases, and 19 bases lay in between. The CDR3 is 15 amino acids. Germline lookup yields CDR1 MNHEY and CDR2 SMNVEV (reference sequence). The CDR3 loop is CACKIRGDLNTEAFF. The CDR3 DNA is TGTGCCTGTAAAATAAGGGGCGACTTGAACACTGAAGCTTTCTTT.

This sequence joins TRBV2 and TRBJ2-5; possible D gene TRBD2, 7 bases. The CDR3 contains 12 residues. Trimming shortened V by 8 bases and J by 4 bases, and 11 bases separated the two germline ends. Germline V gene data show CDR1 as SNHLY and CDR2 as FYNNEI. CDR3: CASGGGLETQYF. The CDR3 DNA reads TGTGCCAGCGGCGGGGGCTTAGAGACCCAGTACTTC.

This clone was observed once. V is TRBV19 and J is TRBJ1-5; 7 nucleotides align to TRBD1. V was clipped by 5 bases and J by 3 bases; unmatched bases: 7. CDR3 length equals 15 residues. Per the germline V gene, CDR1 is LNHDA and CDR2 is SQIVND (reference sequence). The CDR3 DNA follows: TGTGCCAGTAGTCCCGGGACAGAGTACAATCAGCCCCAGCATTTT. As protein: CASSPGTEYNQPQHF.

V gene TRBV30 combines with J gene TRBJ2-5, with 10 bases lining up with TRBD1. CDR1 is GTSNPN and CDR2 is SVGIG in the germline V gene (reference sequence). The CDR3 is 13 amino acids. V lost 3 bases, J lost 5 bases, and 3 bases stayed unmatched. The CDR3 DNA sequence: TGTGCCTGGAGGACAGGGGGCCGGGAGACCCAGTACTTC. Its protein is CAWRTGGRETQYF.

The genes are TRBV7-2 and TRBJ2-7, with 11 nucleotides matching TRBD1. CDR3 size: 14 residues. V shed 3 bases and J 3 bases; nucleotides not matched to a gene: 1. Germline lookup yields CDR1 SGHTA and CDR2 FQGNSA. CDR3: CASSFGTGGYEQYF. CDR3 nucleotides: TGTGCCAGCAGCTTCGGGACAGGGGGCTACGAGCAGTACTTC.

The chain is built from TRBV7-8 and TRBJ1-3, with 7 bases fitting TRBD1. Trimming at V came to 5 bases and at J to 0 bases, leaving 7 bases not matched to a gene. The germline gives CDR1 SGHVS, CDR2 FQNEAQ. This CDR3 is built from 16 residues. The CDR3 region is CASSERQGLSGNTIYF. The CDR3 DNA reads TGTGCCAGCAGCGAGAGACAGGGTCTCTCTGGAAACACCATATATTTT. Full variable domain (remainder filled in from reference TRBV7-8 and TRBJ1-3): GAGVSQSPRYKVAKRGQDVALRCDPISGHVSLFWYQQALGQGPEFLTYFQNEAQLDKSGLPSDRFFAERPEGSVSTLKIQRTQQEDSAVYLCASSERQGLSGNTIYFGEGSWLTVV.

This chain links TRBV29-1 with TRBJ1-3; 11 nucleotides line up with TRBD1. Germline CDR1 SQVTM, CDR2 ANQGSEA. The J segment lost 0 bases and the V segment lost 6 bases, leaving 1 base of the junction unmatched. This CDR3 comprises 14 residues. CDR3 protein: CSVGQGASGNTIYF. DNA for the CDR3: TGCAGCGTCGGACAGGGGGCCTCTGGAAACACCATATATTTT.

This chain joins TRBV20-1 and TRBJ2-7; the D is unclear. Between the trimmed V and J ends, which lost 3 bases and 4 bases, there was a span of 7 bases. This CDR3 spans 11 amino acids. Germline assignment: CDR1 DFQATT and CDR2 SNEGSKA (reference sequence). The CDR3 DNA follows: TGCAGTGCTAGCTGGCAGTACGAGCAGTACTTC. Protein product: CSASWQYEQYF.

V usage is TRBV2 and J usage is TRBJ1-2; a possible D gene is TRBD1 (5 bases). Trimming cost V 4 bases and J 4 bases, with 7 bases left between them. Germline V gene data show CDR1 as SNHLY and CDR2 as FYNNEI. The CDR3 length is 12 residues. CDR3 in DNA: TGTGCCAGCAGTGCGGACACCTATGGCTACACCTTC. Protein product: CASSADTYGYTF.

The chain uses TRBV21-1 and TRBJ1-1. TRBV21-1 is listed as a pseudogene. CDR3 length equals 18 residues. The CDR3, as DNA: TGTGCCAGCAGCGAAAACCCTCCGCGAGGGCGTGGGAACACTGAAGCTTTCTTT. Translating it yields CASSENPPRGRGNTEAFF.

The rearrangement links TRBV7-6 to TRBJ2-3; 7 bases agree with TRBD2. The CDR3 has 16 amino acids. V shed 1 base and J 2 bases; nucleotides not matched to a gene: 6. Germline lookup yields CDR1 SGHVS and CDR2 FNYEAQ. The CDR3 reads CASSLGSGVPTDTQYF. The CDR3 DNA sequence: TGTGCCAGCAGCTTAGGGAGCGGGGTCCCCACAGATACGCAGTATTTT. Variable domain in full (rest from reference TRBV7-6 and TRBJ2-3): GAGVSQSPRYKVTKRGQDVALRCDPISGHVSLYWYRQALGQGPEFLTYFNYEAQQDKSGLPNDRFSAERPEGSISTLTIQRTEQRDSAMYRCASSLGSGVPTDTQYFGPGTRLTVL.